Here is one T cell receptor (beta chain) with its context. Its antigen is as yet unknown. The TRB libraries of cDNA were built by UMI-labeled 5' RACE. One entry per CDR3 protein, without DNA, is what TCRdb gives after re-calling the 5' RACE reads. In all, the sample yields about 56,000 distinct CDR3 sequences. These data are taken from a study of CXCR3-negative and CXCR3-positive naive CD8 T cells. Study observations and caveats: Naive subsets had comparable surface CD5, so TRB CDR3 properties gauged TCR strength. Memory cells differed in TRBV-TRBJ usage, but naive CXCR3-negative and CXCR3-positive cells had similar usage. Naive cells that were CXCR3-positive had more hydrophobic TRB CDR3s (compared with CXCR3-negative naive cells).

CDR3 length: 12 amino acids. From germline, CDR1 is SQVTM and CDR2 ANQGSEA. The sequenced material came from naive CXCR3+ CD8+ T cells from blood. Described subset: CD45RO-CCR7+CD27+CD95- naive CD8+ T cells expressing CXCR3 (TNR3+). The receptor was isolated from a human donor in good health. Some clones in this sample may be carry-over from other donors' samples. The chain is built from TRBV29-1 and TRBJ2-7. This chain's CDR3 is CSVETDSYEQYF.